This TCR beta chain derives from a study of graft-versus-host responses after intestinal transplantation. TCRdb's table, derived via immunoSEQ multiplex PCR, lists solely in-frame clones and lacks some. The sample includes around 55,000 clones, roughly 90% of them seen just once. This clone was recorded once. Antigen specificity is unknown. CDR1 and CDR2 from the germline V gene are MNHNY and SVGAGI (reference sequence). This CDR3 region has 11 residues. Trimming stripped 5 bases from V and 9 bases from J, with 8 bases between. The chain couples TRBV6-6 to TRBJ2-1, with D unresolved. The source of this sequence is a human donor who was the organ donor for an intestinal transplant. The source material was unstimulated CD4+ T cells sorted from spleen or lymph node cells, sampled before transplant. The CDR3 reads CASSSKIEQFF. DNA for the CDR3: TGTGCCAGCAGTAGCAAAATTGAGCAGTTCTTC.